This T cell receptor beta chain was documented in a study of blood T cell repertoires in COVID-19. Looking at the study overall: Sample material is recorded as cDNA or gDNA derived from T cells, B-cell-depleted T cells, or PBMCs.

Germline V CDR1 and CDR2: MNHEY, SVGAGI. V was trimmed by 5 bases and J by 1 base, leaving 11 bases between them. CDR3 length: 14 amino acids. Libraries were prepared by immunoSEQ multiplex PCR; TCRdb keeps only in-frame clonotypes and omits some of them. This table has about 120,000 clones, 75% to 85% appearing once. Sequenced sample: peripheral blood. The sequence was collected from a man aged 40-49 years with active or convalescent COVID-19. The J gene is TRBJ1-1, the V gene TRBV6-5, with D hard to call. CDR3 residues: CASSPGRGNTEAFF. Written as DNA, the CDR3 is TGTGCCAGCAGTCCAGGACGGGGGAACACTGAAGCTTTCTTT.